One sample yielded the 29 T cell receptor beta chains listed below, sequenced in a study of neurological immune-mediated disorders. MiXCR, applied by TCRdb to the 5' RACE reads, yields one record per CDR3 protein. The sample has around 69,000 distinct CDR3 sequences; nearly 3.5% are singletons. The sequencing sample was made of PBMCs. These receptor sequences come from a man aged 35 to 55 with multiple sclerosis.

In its sample, this clonotype was seen many times. This sequence joins TRBV11-2 and TRBJ2-5; 8 bases are a match to TRBD1. This CDR3 region has 14 residues. Per germline, CDR1 SGHAT and CDR2 FQNNGV. The V gene end was trimmed by 4 bases and the J gene end by 2 bases; junction bases not matched to a gene: 3. In DNA form, the CDR3 reads TGTGCCAGCAGCTCAGACAGGGGACAAGAGACCCAGTACTTC. Translation gives CASSSDRGQETQYF.

This clonotype was counted many times. The V and J genes are TRBV2 and TRBJ2-2; a possible D gene is TRBD1 (5 bases). This CDR3 spans 12 amino acids. Germline V gene data show CDR1 as SNHLY and CDR2 as FYNNEI. Trimming removed 5 bases at V and 6 bases at J, with 7 bases between. The CDR3 sequence is CASSLGPGELFF. CDR3 in DNA: TGTGCCAGCAGTCTGGGGCCCGGGGAGCTGTTTTTT.

This clonotype has ten or more counts. The chain joins TRBV14 to TRBJ2-5, with 9 bases matching TRBD1. The germline V gene has CDR1 SGHDN and CDR2 FVKESK. V was pared by 3 bases and J by 4 bases, with 9 bases of the junction left unmatched. The CDR3 has 16 amino acids. The DNA for the CDR3 is TGTGCCAGCAGCCACGGGACAGGGATGGTCGGAGAGACCCAGTACTTC. It specifies CASSHGTGMVGETQYF. The full variable domain, in which reference TRBV14 and TRBJ2-5 provide the parts outside the CDR3, is EAGVTQFPSHSVIEKGQTVTLRCDPISGHDNLYWYRRVMGKEIKFLLHFVKESKQDESGMPNNRFLAERTGGTYSTLKVQPAELEDSGVYFCASSHGTGMVGETQYFGPGTRLLVL.

This clonotype counts as medium-sized. The rearrangement joins TRBV29-1 to TRBJ1-1, with TRBD1 as a possible D gene (5 bases). The CDR3 extends over 14 amino acids. Germline CDR1 is SQVTM and CDR2 is ANQGSEA. V gave up 4 bases and J gave up 0 bases, with 12 bases separating them. This CDR3 is CSVAMTVMNTEAFF. The CDR3 DNA reads as TGCAGCGTTGCCATGACAGTTATGAACACTGAAGCTTTCTTT.

This clonotype was seen at least ten times. The chain joins TRBV3-1 to TRBJ1-2; no clear D gene. Trimming removed 0 bases at V and 8 bases at J, with 13 bases between. This CDR3 is 14 amino acids long. CDR1 LGHDT and CDR2 YNNKEL come from the germline V gene (reference sequence). The CDR3 DNA reads as TGTGCCAGCAGCCAAGATCGGGCAGGACGGGGCTACACCTTC. Its protein is CASSQDRAGRGYTF.

This clonotype was counted at least ten times. This rearrangement joins TRBV20-1 to TRBJ1-2; D is undetermined. CDR1 and CDR2 (germline): DFQATT, SNEGSKA (reference sequence). The length of the CDR3 is 12 residues. V was shortened by 1 base and J by 7 bases, with 10 bases between the two germline ends. This chain's CDR3 is CSARGLPSGYTF. CDR3 coding DNA: TGCAGTGCTAGAGGCCTGCCCAGTGGCTACACCTTC.

This clonotype was counted ten times or more. The J gene is TRBJ1-2, the V gene TRBV20-1, with D tentatively TRBD1 (6 bases). Germline CDR1 DFQATT, CDR2 SNEGSKA (reference sequence). The length of the CDR3 is 15 residues. Trimming left V 6 bases short and J 4 bases short, with 21 bases between. The CDR3 bases are TGCAGTGCGGAGCCCCGCGCAGGGGCGTTCTATGGCTACACCTTC. Amino acids: CSAEPRAGAFYGYTF.

Ten or more counts support this clonotype. The chain employs TRBV25-1 and TRBJ2-6, with a tentative D call TRBD1 (6 bases). This CDR3 comprises 19 residues. Trimming shortened V by 2 bases and J by 1 base, and 18 bases separated the two germline ends. The V gene's germline CDR1 is MGHDK and CDR2 SYGVNS. The CDR3 nucleotides read TGTGCCAGCAGTGAAAGGTTGAGGGACAAAAGTTCTGGGGCCAACGTCCTGACTTTC. This codes for CASSERLRDKSSGANVLTF.

This clonotype was picked up a small number of times. This chain connects TRBV7-8 to TRBJ1-1, with D perhaps matching TRBD1 (5 bases). The CDR3 totals 16 residues. CDR1 is SGHVS and CDR2 is FQNEAQ in the germline V gene. Trimming pared 2 bases from V and 7 bases from J, leaving 20 bases between. The CDR3 sequence: CASSLSGTASRFEAFF. CDR3 sequence (DNA): TGTGCCAGCAGCTTATCAGGGACCGCCAGTCGCTTTGAAGCTTTCTTT.

This clonotype was counted many times. V is TRBV5-1 and J is TRBJ2-5; D remains ambiguous. Germline V lookup: CDR1 SGHRS, CDR2 YFSETQ. Trimming removed 2 bases at V and 2 bases at J, with 4 bases between. This CDR3 contains 12 residues. The CDR3 loop reads CASSFGQETQYF. In DNA form, the CDR3 reads TGCGCCAGCAGCTTCGGTCAAGAGACCCAGTACTTC.

This clonotype was seen ten or more times. V is TRBV12-3 or TRBV12-4 and J is TRBJ2-7, with D uncertain. The V end lost 3 bases, the J end lost 9 bases, and 12 bases lay between the germline ends. This CDR3 comprises 12 residues. CDR3 DNA sequence: TGTGCCAGCAGTTTCGGGTTTCGAGGGCAGTACTTC. Translation: CASSFGFRGQYF.

Concerning this clonotype: This may be a read error: a much more frequent sequence differs by one nucleotide. The V call is TRBV15, the J call TRBJ2-5; 10 bases match TRBD1. The CDR3 sequence is 13 residues long. Germline lookup yields CDR1 LNHNV and CDR2 YYDKDF (reference sequence). Trimming removed 9 bases from V and 6 bases from J; junction bases left unmatched: 7. CDR3 DNA sequence: TGTGCCACTAGGGGACAGGGGATGAAGACCCAGTACTTC. This encodes CATRGQGMKTQYF.

This clonotype was counted only a few times. This may arise from a read error, as a much more abundant clone is one base away. V gene TRBV7-6 combines with J gene TRBJ2-7; D might be TRBD1 (6 bases). V was cut by 0 bases and J by 7 bases, with 10 bases left in between. CDR3 length: 13 residues. Germline V lookup: CDR1 SGHVS, CDR2 FNYEAQ. The CDR3: CASSLAGGEEQYF. DNA for the CDR3: TGTGCCAGCAGCTTAGCAGGGGGAGAAGAGCAGTACTTC.

There are many counts of this clonotype. The rearrangement links TRBV29-1 to TRBJ1-4; 8 nucleotides match TRBD1. V gave up 7 bases and J gave up 7 bases; unmatched junction bases: 8. Germline values: CDR1 SQVTM, CDR2 ANQGSEA. This CDR3 comprises 13 residues. For the CDR3, the DNA is TGCAGCGGGATGACAGGGGCCCTTGAAAAACTGTTTTTT. This codes for CSGMTGALEKLFF.

Ten or more counts support this clonotype. V and J are TRBV20-1 and TRBJ2-5; 10 nucleotides align to TRBD2. The junction had 9 bases not matched to a gene; V was cut back by 3 bases and J by 5 bases. CDR3 length equals 15 residues. CDR1 is DFQATT and CDR2 is SNEGSKA in the germline V gene (reference sequence). The CDR3 DNA is TGCAGTGCTAGGGCGGCTAGCGGGAGTCTGGAGACCCAGTACTTC. Translating it yields CSARAASGSLETQYF.

This clonotype was detected many times. The V gene is TRBV11-2, the J gene TRBJ1-5; 8 bases fit TRBD1. V lost 5 bases and J lost 2; bases outside the gene matches: 5. This CDR3 contains 15 residues. CDR1 and CDR2 (germline): SGHAT, FQNNGV. CDR3 sequence reads: CASSPPDRGNQPQHF. The CDR3, as DNA: TGTGCCAGCAGCCCCCCGGACAGGGGCAATCAGCCCCAGCATTTT.

This clonotype showed up many times. The gene calls are TRBV12-3 or TRBV12-4 and TRBJ2-3; D is unclear. The germline V and J ends were trimmed by 3 bases and 5 bases, with 9 bases remaining between them. CDR3 size: 13 residues. The CDR3 coding sequence is TGTGCCAGCAGTTTCAATATCGGAGATACGCAGTATTTT. It yields the protein CASSFNIGDTQYF.

There are many counts of this clonotype. This sequence joins TRBV27 and TRBJ1-2; 8 nucleotides align to TRBD1. V shed 5 bases, J shed 8 bases, and the junction held 10 bases outside the gene matches. This CDR3 spans 14 amino acids. The germline V gene encodes CDR1 MNHEY and CDR2 SMNVEV (reference sequence). DNA of the CDR3: TGTGCCAGCAGTATTTCACAGGGGGTAGGAGGCTACACCTTC. Translation gives CASSISQGVGGYTF.

The rearrangement joins TRBV12-3 or TRBV12-4 to TRBJ1-5; D is uncertain. CDR3 length: 17 residues. With 1 base removed from V and 3 bases from J, the gap between germline ends came to 16 bases. The CDR3 here is CASSLVSQFSTNQPQHF. CDR3 DNA: TGTGCCAGCAGTTTAGTTTCCCAATTTAGTACCAATCAGCCCCAGCATTTT.

This clonotype was seen many times. V usage is TRBV6-2 or TRBV6-3 and J usage is TRBJ1-1, with 8 bases that match TRBD1. The CDR3 has 14 residues. Unmatched junction bases numbered 9, after V lost 5 bases and J lost 7 bases. Germline CDR1 reads MNHEY; CDR2 reads SVGEGT. The CDR3 is CASSTLTGAIEAFF. The CDR3 nucleotides are TGTGCCAGCAGTACCCTGACAGGGGCCATTGAAGCTTTCTTT.

V usage is TRBV6-5 and J usage is TRBJ2-1; no definite D call. This CDR3 contains 14 residues. V was shortened by 3 bases and J by 5 bases, with 11 bases between the two germline ends. Per the germline V gene, CDR1 is MNHEY and CDR2 is SVGAGI. CDR3 sequence: CASSYLDGNNEQFF. As DNA, the CDR3 is TGTGCCAGCAGTTATTTGGACGGTAACAATGAGCAGTTCTTC.

This clonotype was counted between two and nine times. The rearrangement joins TRBV9 to TRBJ1-1, with 7 bases lining up with TRBD1. The CDR3 contains 16 residues. J lost 9 bases, V lost 0 bases, and 14 bases had no gene match. CDR1 is SGDLS, CDR2 YYNGEE, per germline. CDR3 bases: TGTGCCAGCAGCGTAGTGGGGACAGCTACCTCGGTAAAAGCTTTCTTT. This sequence encodes CASSVVGTATSVKAFF.

In its sample, this clonotype was seen many times. This chain joins TRBV7-6 and TRBJ2-1, with 9 bases matching TRBD2. Losses at the gene ends were 2 bases for V and 6 bases for J; bases not matched to a gene: 5. The germline V gene has CDR1 SGHVS and CDR2 FNYEAQ. The length of the CDR3 is 15 residues. CDR3 region: CASSLLAGGGNEQFF. CDR3 DNA: TGTGCCAGCAGCTTACTTGCGGGAGGGGGCAATGAGCAGTTCTTC.

A few counts support this clonotype. Lacking the conserved final phenylalanine or tryptophan, this CDR3 likely reflects a read error. The limits of the CDR3 on the DNA are not certain, so only TCRdb's listed CDR3 is given. V usage is TRBV20-1 and J usage is TRBJ1-6; TRBD1 is the table's D call and was not checked against the DNA. The CDR3 length equals 16 residues, ends included. Germline V lookup: CDR1 DFQATT, CDR2 SNEGSKA (reference sequence). CDR3 in amino acids: CSARAGHSLKNSTLNI.

This clonotype was recorded at least ten times. This chain connects TRBV20-1 to TRBJ1-6; a possible D gene is TRBD1 (5 bases). This CDR3 region has 14 residues. Trimming pared 1 base from V and 5 bases from J, leaving 9 bases between. In germline, CDR1 is DFQATT, CDR2 SNEGSKA (reference sequence). The CDR3 DNA follows: TGCAGTGCTAGAGTGGGGACTAATAATTCACCCCTCCACTTT. As protein: CSARVGTNNSPLHF.

This clonotype has just a few counts. A much larger clonotype is one base distant, so this may be a read error. The chain couples TRBV19 to TRBJ1-1, with a possible D match to TRBD1 (6 bases). Germline CDR1 and CDR2: LNHDA and SQIVND (reference sequence). V was clipped by 6 bases and J by 1 base, with 24 bases between them. The CDR3 sequence is 18 residues long. The CDR3, as DNA: TGTGCCAGTAGCCCACGCAGGGAAACCGGGACAACGAACACTGAAGCTTTCTTT. Amino acid sequence: CASSPRRETGTTNTEAFF.

This clonotype came up many times. J is TRBJ1-2 and V is TRBV2, with 9 bases fitting TRBD1. V lost 5 bases and J lost 3; bases outside the gene matches: 7. This CDR3 spans 15 amino acids. Looked up from germline, CDR1 is SNHLY and CDR2 is FYNNEI. CDR3: CASSSATGGDYGYTF. CDR3 DNA sequence: TGTGCCAGCAGTTCCGCTACAGGGGGCGACTATGGCTACACCTTC.

This clonotype was recorded many times. This chain links TRBV30 with TRBJ1-1; D might be TRBD1 (5 bases). V gave up 5 bases and J gave up 11 bases, with 18 bases separating them. CDR1 and CDR2 (germline): GTSNPN, SVGIG (reference sequence). The CDR3 has 12 residues. The chain's CDR3 is CAWALDTPDAFF. The CDR3 bases are TGTGCCTGGGCTCTGGACACCCCAGACGCTTTCTTT.

In this sample, this clonotype turned up many times. The chain recombines TRBV12-3 or TRBV12-4 with TRBJ1-3, with 8 bases lining up with TRBD1. This CDR3 is 15 amino acids long. The ends lost 6 bases at V and 4 bases at J; junction bases unmatched: 8. This CDR3 is CASRPKTGVGNTIYF. The DNA for the CDR3 is TGTGCCAGCAGACCTAAGACAGGGGTCGGAAACACCATATATTTT.